Given below is one TCR beta chain in context. The antigen remains undetermined. The sample comes from a study of shared clonotypes between healthy human individuals. Findings of the study overall: Relative to clonotypes present in all four donors, those not shared had lower generation probabilities.

The CDR3 extends over 15 amino acids. The ends lost 6 bases at V and 5 bases at J; junction bases unmatched: 13. Per germline, CDR1 SQVTM and CDR2 ANQGSEA. The table came from immunoSEQ multiplex PCR; TCRdb's copy has only in-frame clones and leaves some out. The sample has 110,000 or so clones, about 63% seen once. The chain recombines TRBV29-1 with TRBJ2-1; 7 bases fit TRBD2. This receptor was identified in a woman in her 30s in good health. Sequenced: memory CD8+ T cells sorted from blood. Noted subset: CD45RO+ cells pooled with CCR7-negative TemRA cells. The CDR3 bases are TGCAGCGTGAGACGAGCGGGATCTCCCAACAATGAGCAGTTCTTC. Protein: CSVRRAGSPNNEQFF.